The clone carrying this T cell receptor beta chain was recorded a few times. Antigen: not known. These data belong to a study of CD4+ T cells in melanoma. Overall study results and limits: A reported correlation linked neoantigen-specific CD4+ T cells to CD8+, macrophage and B cell function. In melanoma, neoantigen-specific CD4+ T cells reportedly differed in differentiation state.

Germline-derived CDR1 and CDR2 are SGHDT and YYEEEE. There are 15 residues in the CDR3. V was trimmed by 7 bases and J by 5 bases, leaving 18 bases between them. Generated by immunoSEQ multiplex PCR, the TCRdb table keeps only in-frame clones and is missing some. This table has some 15,000 clones, over 80% appearing once. This clonotype was obtained from a human donor with melanoma. The gene calls are TRBV5-6 and TRBJ2-2, with D possibly TRBD2 on 6 matching bases. Sequencing was carried out using cells from a culture (not recorded whether cultured in vitro). Written as DNA, the CDR3 is TGTGCCAGCGACCACTACGGGGGAAGAACCGGGGAGCTGTTTTTT. It yields the protein CASDHYGGRTGELFF. Supplemented by reference TRBV5-6 and TRBJ2-2, the full variable domain reads DAGVTQSPTHLIKTRGQQVTLRCSPKSGHDTVSWYQQALGQGPQFIFQYYEEEERQRGNFPDRFSGHQFPNYSSELNVNALLLGDSALYLCASDHYGGRTGELFFGEGSRLTVL.